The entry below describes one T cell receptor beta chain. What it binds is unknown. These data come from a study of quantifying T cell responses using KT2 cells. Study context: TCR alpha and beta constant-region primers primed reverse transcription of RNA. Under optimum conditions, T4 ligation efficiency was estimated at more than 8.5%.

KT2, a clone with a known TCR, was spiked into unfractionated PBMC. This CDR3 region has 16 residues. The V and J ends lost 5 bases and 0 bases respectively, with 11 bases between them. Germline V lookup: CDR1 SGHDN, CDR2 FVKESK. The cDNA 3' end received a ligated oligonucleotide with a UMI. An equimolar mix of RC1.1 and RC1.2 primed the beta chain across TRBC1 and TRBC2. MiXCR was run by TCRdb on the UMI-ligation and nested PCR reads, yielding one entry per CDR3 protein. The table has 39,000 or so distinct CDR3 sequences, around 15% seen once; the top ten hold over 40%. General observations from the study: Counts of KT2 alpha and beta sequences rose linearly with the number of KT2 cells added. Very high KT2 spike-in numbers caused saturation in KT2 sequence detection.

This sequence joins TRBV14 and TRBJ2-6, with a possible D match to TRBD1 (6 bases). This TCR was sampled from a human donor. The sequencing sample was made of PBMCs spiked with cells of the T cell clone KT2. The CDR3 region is CASSGGQFSGANVLTF. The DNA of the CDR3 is TGTGCCAGCAGCGGCGGACAGTTCTCTGGGGCCAACGTCCTGACTTTC.